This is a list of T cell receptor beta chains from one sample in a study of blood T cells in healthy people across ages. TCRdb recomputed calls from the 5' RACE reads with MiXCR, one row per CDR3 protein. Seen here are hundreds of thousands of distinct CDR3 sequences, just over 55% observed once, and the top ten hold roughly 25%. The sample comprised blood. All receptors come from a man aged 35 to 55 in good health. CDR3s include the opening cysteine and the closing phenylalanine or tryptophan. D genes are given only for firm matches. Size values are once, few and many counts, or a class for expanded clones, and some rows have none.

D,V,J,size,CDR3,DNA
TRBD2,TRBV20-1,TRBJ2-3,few,CSARGLAGADTQYF,TGCAGTGCTAGGGGACTAGCGGGCGCAGATACGCAGTATTTT
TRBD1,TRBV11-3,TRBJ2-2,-,CASSPEGGFGELFF,TGTGCCAGCAGCCCGGAAGGGGGCTTCGGGGAGCTGTTTTTT
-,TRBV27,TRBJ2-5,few,CASSPRGSRGETQYF,TGTGCCAGCAGTCCCCGCGGCTCCCGGGGGGAGACCCAGTACTTC
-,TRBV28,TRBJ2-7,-,CASVPLWKWDEQYF,TGTGCCAGCGTACCGCTCTGGAAATGGGACGAGCAGTACTTC
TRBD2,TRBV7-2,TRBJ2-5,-,CASSPLIAGGPQTQYF,TGTGCCAGCAGCCCTTTGATAGCGGGAGGGCCCCAGACCCAGTACTTC
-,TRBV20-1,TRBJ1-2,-,CSATRQDFYGYTF,TGCAGTGCTACAAGACAGGACTTCTATGGCTACACCTTC
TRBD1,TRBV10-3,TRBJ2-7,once,CAISVGTGASYEQYF,TGTGCCATCAGTGTGGGGACAGGTGCCTCCTACGAGCAGTACTTC
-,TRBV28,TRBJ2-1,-,CASSLFGWESSYNEQFF,TGTGCCAGCAGTTTATTTGGGTGGGAAAGCTCCTACAATGAGCAGTTCTTC
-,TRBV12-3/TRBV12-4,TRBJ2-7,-,CASSFRDTLYEQYF,TGTGCCAGCAGTTTTCGGGACACCCTCTACGAGCAGTACTTC
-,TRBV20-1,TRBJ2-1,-,CSALRRDNEQFF,TGCAGTGCCCTAAGACGAGACAATGAGCAGTTCTTC
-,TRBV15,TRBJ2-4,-,CATSLGWEQYF,TGTGCCACCAGCCTGGGCTGGGAGCAGTACTTC
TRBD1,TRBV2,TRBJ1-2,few,CASSGGTGGLGYTF,TGTGCCAGCAGTGGAGGGACAGGGGGCTTGGGCTACACCTTC
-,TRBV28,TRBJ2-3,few,CAIGRQSSTDTQYF,TGTGCCATAGGACGACAATCTAGCACAGATACGCAGTATTTT
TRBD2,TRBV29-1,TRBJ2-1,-,CSFRGVANEQFF,TGCAGCTTCCGGGGGGTCGCCAATGAGCAGTTCTTC
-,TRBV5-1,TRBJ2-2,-,CASTLGMTGELFF,TGCGCCAGCACCCTGGGGATGACCGGGGAGCTGTTTTTT
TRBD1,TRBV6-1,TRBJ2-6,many,CASSGDSSGANVLTF,TGTGCCAGCAGTGGGGACAGCTCTGGGGCCAACGTCCTGACTTTC
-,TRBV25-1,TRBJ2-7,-,CASSMVGVQSEQYF,TGTGCCAGCAGTATGGTGGGGGTTCAGTCCGAGCAGTACTTC
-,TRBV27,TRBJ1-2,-,CASSLSPSNGYTF,TGTGCCAGCAGTTTAAGTCCTTCCAATGGCTACACCTTC
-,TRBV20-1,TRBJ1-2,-,CSARDQGQIYGYTF,TGCAGTGCTAGAGATCAGGGTCAGATCTATGGCTACACCTTC
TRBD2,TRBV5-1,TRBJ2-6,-,CASAGTSGGSGANVLTF,TGCGCCAGCGCTGGGACTAGCGGGGGATCTGGGGCCAACGTCCTGACTTTC
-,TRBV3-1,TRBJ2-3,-,CASSQDPGDSTDTQYF,TGTGCCAGCAGCCAAGATCCCGGGGACAGCACAGATACGCAGTATTTT
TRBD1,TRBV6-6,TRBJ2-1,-,CASRLGSTGGQETQFF,TGTGCCAGCAGGCTAGGGTCGACAGGGGGCCAAGAGACCCAGTTCTTC
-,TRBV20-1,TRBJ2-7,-,CSADGQTTYEQYF,TGCAGTGCTGATGGACAGACTACCTACGAGCAGTACTTC
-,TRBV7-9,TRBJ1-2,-,CASSPLVGLYGYTF,TGTGCCAGCAGCCCACTGGTCGGACTCTATGGCTACACCTTC
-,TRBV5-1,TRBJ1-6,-,CASSPGTLLEGSPLHF,TGCGCCAGCAGCCCCGGGACACTCCTAGAGGGTTCACCCCTCCACTTT
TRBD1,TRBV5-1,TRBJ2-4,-,CASKRETGNKNIQYF,TGCGCCAGCAAGAGGGAGACAGGGAACAAAAACATTCAGTACTTC
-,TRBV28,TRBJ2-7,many,CASSSPYEQYF,TGTGCCAGCAGTTCCCCCTACGAGCAGTACTTC
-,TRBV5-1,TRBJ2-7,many,CASPLNDGSYEQYF,TGCGCCAGCCCACTTAATGACGGATCCTACGAGCAGTACTTC
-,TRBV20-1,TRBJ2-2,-,CSASNPGPNTGELFF,TGCAGTGCTAGTAATCCGGGCCCGAACACCGGGGAACTGTTTTTT
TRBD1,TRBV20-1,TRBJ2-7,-,CSARDRGAEYEQYF,TGCAGTGCCAGGGACAGGGGAGCTGAGTACGAGCAGTACTTC
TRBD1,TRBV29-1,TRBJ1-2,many,CSVEISGTGDGYTF,TGCAGCGTTGAAATATCCGGGACAGGCGATGGCTACACCTTC
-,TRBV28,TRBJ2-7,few,CASSMGSGCEQYF,TGTGCCAGCAGTATGGGCAGCGGCTGTGAGCAGTACTTC
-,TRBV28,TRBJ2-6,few,CASSSAAVTSSGANVLTF,TGTGCCAGCAGTTCCGCGGCAGTGACGAGCTCTGGGGCCAACGTCCTGACTTTC
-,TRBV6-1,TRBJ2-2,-,CASTLGRSNTGELFF,TGTGCCAGCACTTTGGGACGCTCGAACACCGGGGAGCTGTTTTTT
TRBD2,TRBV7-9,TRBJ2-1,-,CASSILLAGGEQFF,TGTGCCAGCAGCATCCTACTAGCGGGAGGAGAGCAGTTCTTC
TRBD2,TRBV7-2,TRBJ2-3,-,CASSQRPGLAGGDTQYF,TGTGCCAGCAGCCAGCGCCCGGGACTAGCGGGAGGAGATACGCAGTATTTT
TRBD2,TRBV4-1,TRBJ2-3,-,CASSQVFPLAGSTDTQYF,TGCGCCAGCAGCCAAGTATTCCCTCTAGCGGGGAGCACAGATACGCAGTATTTT
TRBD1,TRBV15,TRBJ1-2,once,CATSRDLTGGYGYTF,TGTGCCACCAGCAGAGACCTGACAGGGGGCTATGGCTACACCTTC
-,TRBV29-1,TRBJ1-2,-,CSVERGPGGYTF,TGCAGCGTTGAAAGGGGACCGGGTGGCTACACCTTC
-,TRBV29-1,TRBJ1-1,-,CSVETAGGTEAFF,TGCAGCGTTGAAACCGCGGGAGGCACTGAAGCTTTCTTT
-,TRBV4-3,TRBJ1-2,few,CASSQDWGIGYTF,TGCGCCAGCAGCCAAGATTGGGGGATTGGCTACACCTTC
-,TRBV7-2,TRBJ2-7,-,CASSIRVRRAYEQYF,TGTGCCAGCAGCATCCGGGTCCGGAGGGCCTACGAGCAGTACTTC
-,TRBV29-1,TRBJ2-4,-,CSVGDTAKNIQYF,TGCAGCGTTGGGGACACCGCCAAAAACATTCAGTACTTC
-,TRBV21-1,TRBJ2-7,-,CASSKAGVVNEQYF,TGTGCCAGCAGCAAAGCGGGGGTGGTAAACGAGCAGTACTTC
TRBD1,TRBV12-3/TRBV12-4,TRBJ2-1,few,CASSWTGFDEQFF,TGTGCCAGCAGTTGGACAGGGTTTGATGAGCAGTTCTTC
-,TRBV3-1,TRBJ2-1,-,CASSQEGSASYNEQFF,TGTGCCAGCAGCCAAGAAGGGAGTGCCTCCTACAATGAGCAGTTCTTC
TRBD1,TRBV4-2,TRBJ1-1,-,CASSQAKYGTANTEAFF,TGTGCCAGCAGCCAAGCCAAATACGGGACAGCTAACACTGAAGCTTTCTTT
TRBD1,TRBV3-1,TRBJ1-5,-,CASSQGGQRQPQHF,TGTGCCAGCAGCCAAGGGGGACAGCGTCAGCCCCAGCATTTT
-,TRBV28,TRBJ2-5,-,CASIRDQDPWEQYF,TGTGCCAGTATCCGGGACCAGGATCCGTGGGAGCAGTACTTC
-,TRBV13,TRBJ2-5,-,CASALQGYEETQYF,TGTGCCAGCGCACTACAGGGTTATGAAGAGACCCAGTACTTC
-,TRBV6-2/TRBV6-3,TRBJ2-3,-,CASSYPYTTDTQYF,TGTGCCAGCAGTTACCCGTACACGACAGATACGCAGTATTTT
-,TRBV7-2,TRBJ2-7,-,CASSLTWGDEQYF,TGTGCCAGCAGCTTAACGTGGGGTGACGAGCAGTACTTC